These 11 T cell receptor beta chains were sequenced from one sample in a study of monozygotic twins with inflammatory bowel disease. TCRdb derives one entry per CDR3 protein from the 5' RACE reads, leaving out DNA. Its clone listing holds approximately 400,000 distinct CDR3 sequences. Sequences were obtained from blood. The receptors derive from a human donor with ulcerative colitis or Crohn's disease, or a healthy co-twin of an affected twin (not recorded which).

The gene calls are TRBV7-2 and TRBJ2-3; TCRdb names TRBD1, which stays unverified in the absence of DNA. Germline loops: CDR1 SGHTA, CDR2 FQGNSA. The CDR3 contains 16 residues. CDR3 residues: CASTQAQGYDTDTQYF.

The chain employs TRBV4-1 and TRBJ2-2; the TCRdb D gene call, TRBD2, has no DNA to confirm it. Germline CDR1 and CDR2: MGHRA and YSYEKL. This CDR3 has 14 residues. The CDR3 loop is CASSGRLAPGELFF.

This sequence joins TRBV19 and TRBJ2-7; TCRdb indicates TRBD2, and absent DNA this call remains unverified. The CDR3 has 15 amino acids. Per germline, CDR1 LNHDA and CDR2 SQIVND (reference sequence). CDR3 residues: CASSMGQGQAYEQYF.

This CDR3 reads CASSPGTDSREQYF. The chain employs TRBV12-3 or TRBV12-4 and TRBJ2-7; as DNA is missing, the TRBD1 call by TCRdb cannot be tested. This CDR3 contains 14 residues.

The chain carries TRBV5-1 and TRBJ1-1. The CDR3 is made up of 14 amino acids. Germline V gives CDR1 SGHRS, CDR2 YFSETQ. CDR3 loop: CASSSRAEGTEAFF.

The V call is TRBV4-1, the J call TRBJ2-1; TCRdb outputs TRBD1, but without DNA this stays unchecked. Germline V CDR1 and CDR2: MGHRA, YSYEKL. The CDR3 spans 14 residues. CDR3: CASSLRQDYNEQFF.

The genes are TRBV5-5 and TRBJ2-1. Per germline, CDR1 SGHKS and CDR2 YYEKEE (reference sequence). The CDR3 runs to 16 residues. The CDR3 loop is CASSLDGSASYNEQFF.

The rearrangement uses TRBV18 and TRBJ2-5. The CDR3 is 14 amino acids. From germline, CDR1 is KGHSH and CDR2 LQKENI. CDR3 sequence: CASSPQGIQETQYF.

This chain links TRBV3-1 with TRBJ2-1; checking the TCRdb D call of TRBD1 is not possible without DNA. The CDR3 has 16 amino acids. In germline, CDR1 is LGHDT, CDR2 YNNKEL (reference sequence). CDR3: CASRPPRDRVGDEQFF.

J is TRBJ2-7 and V is TRBV4-2; with no DNA, the TCRdb D assignment of TRBD1 cannot be verified. Germline V gives CDR1 LGHNA, CDR2 YNFKEQ. The length of the CDR3 is 15 residues. Here the CDR3 reads CASSQARTGGEEQYF.

The rearrangement uses TRBV12-3 or TRBV12-4 and TRBJ2-1; TCRdb's assignment of TRBD2 cannot be checked, as there is no DNA. This CDR3 is 18 amino acids long. The CDR3 reads CASTRTSGAFSSYNEQFF.